A single sample is the source of the 2 T cell receptor beta chains below, sequenced in a study of T cell repertoires in cytomegalovirus infection. These receptors' targets are unknown. Using its own MiXCR run on the reads, TCRdb lists one record per CDR3 protein. The sample contains hundreds of thousands of distinct CDR3 sequences, roughly 30% of which appear only once. The source material was cultured CD8+ T cells from PBMCs, sampled from culture after CMV antigen stimulation. The origin of the receptors is a human donor in good health (CMV status not recorded). Some clones in this sample may be carry-over from other donors' samples.

V is TRBV20-1 and J is TRBJ2-3; 7 positions match TRBD2. The V gene's germline CDR1 is DFQATT and CDR2 SNEGSKA (reference sequence). Trimming removed 5 bases from V and 2 bases from J; junction bases left unmatched: 7. The CDR3 is 14 residues long. The CDR3: CSALKRGPTDTQYF. CDR3 in DNA: TGCAGTGCTCTTAAGCGGGGCCCCACAGATACGCAGTATTTT.

The chain is built from TRBV5-6 and TRBJ2-1; D is undetermined. With 2 bases removed from V and 5 bases from J, the gap between germline ends came to 11 bases. CDR1 is SGHDT and CDR2 is YYEEEE in the germline V gene. The CDR3 totals 14 residues. The CDR3 is CASSFGGVDNEQFF. Here the CDR3 DNA reads TGTGCCAGCAGCTTTGGTGGGGTAGACAATGAGCAGTTCTTC.